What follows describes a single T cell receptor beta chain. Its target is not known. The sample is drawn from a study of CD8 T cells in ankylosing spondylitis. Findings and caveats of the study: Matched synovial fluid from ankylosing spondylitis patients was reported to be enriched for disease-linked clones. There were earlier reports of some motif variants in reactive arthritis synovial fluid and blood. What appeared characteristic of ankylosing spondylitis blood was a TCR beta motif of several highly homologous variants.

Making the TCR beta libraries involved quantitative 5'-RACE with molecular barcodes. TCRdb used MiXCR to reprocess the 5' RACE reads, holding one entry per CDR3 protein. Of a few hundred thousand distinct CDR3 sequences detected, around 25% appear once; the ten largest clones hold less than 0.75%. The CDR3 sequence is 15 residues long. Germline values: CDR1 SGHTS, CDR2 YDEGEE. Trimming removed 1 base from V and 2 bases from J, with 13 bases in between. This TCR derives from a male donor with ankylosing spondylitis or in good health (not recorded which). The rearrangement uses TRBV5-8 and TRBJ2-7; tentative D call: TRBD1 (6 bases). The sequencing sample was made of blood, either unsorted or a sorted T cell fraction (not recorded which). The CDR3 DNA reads TGTGCCAGCAGCTTGCGCCGCACAGGGCCCTACGAGCAGTACTTC. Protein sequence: CASSLRRTGPYEQYF.